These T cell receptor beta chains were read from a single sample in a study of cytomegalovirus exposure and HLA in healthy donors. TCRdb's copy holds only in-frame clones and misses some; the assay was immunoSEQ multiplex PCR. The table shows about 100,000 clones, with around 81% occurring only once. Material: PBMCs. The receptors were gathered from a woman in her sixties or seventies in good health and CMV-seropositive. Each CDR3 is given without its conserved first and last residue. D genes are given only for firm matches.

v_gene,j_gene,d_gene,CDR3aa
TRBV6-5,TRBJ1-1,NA,ASSYGQNTEAF
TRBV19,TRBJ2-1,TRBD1,ASSPRTGSDGNEQF
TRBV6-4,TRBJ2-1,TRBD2,ASTNGEGNEQF
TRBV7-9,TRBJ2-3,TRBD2,ASSELAGGLYTQY
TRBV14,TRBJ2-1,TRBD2,ASSQDPGLAGDEQF
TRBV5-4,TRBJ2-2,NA,ASSFFSSISSGELF
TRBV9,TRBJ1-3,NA,ASSPPTLGSGNTIY
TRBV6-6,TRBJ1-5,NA,ASSSQGPVSNQPQH
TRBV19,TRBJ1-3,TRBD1,ASTGRGQPSSGNTIY
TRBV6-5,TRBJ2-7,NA,ASRQTPQRDEQY
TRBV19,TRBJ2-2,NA,ASSVTGASALTGELF
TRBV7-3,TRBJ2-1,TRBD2,ASSSRAGDSYNEQF
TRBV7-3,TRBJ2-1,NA,ASSTSNGVHEQF
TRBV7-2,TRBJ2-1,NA,ASSPPGLQNEQF